A selection of T cell receptor beta chains follows, all from one sample in a study of OX40 agonist ivuxolimab in advanced cancers. Here immunoSEQ multiplex PCR was the method, and the copy in TCRdb shows in-frame clones only, minus some. Of 70,000 to 95,000 clones listed, about 89% are singletons. Sequenced material: CD4+ or CD8+ T cells sorted from blood, taken in a trial of the OX40 agonist ivuxolimab. All receptors derive from an adult with an advanced solid tumor such as melanoma, head and neck, liver or kidney cancer. Each CDR3 is given with its conserved first and last residue. The D gene is left open where the match is weak. Expanded clones are given a class, and other clones once, few, many or no size at all.

V	size	J	D	DNA	CDR3
TRBV9	.	TRBJ2-7	TRBD2	TGTGCCAGCAGCGCCGCTAGCGGAGCGGCCTACGAGCAGTACTTC	CASSAASGAAYEQYF
TRBV6-1	.	TRBJ1-2	.	TGTGCCAGCAGTACCCCCGGGACTGTGTACAGCTACACCTTC	CASSTPGTVYSYTF
TRBV5-8	.	TRBJ2-2	.	TGTGCCAGCAGCGACCCCCGGCGGGAGCTGTTTTTT	CASSDPRRELFF
TRBV28	once	TRBJ2-2	.	TGTGCCAGTATCACAGGAGTATCGAACACCGGGGAGCTGTTTTTT	CASITGVSNTGELFF
TRBV9	.	TRBJ1-1	.	TGTGCCAGCAGCGTAGGGACAACGGACACTGAAGCTTTCTTT	CASSVGTTDTEAFF
TRBV11-2	.	TRBJ1-2	.	TGTGCCAGCAGCTTAGACCCCGGCGGCCGCTATGGCTACACCTTC	CASSLDPGGRYGYTF
TRBV5-1	.	TRBJ2-3	.	TGCGCCAGCAGCTTCAGGGACGTCACAGATACGCAGTATTTT	CASSFRDVTDTQYF
TRBV5-1	.	TRBJ1-2	TRBD1	TGCGCCAGCAGCCCCGCCGGACAGGGCTACTTCGCTGATGGCTACACCTTC	CASSPAGQGYFADGYTF
TRBV27	.	TRBJ1-2	.	TGTGCCAGCAGTCGAGGACGGGAGGGTAACTATGGCTACACCTTC	CASSRGREGNYGYTF
TRBV14	.	TRBJ2-1	.	TGTGCCAGCAGCCAAGCCCAGGGACACCCTCGGAATGAGCAGTTCTTC	CASSQAQGHPRNEQFF
TRBV2	.	TRBJ2-2	TRBD2	TGTGCCAGCAGTCCATCTAGCGGCAACACCGGGGAGCTGTTTTTT	CASSPSSGNTGELFF
TRBV29-1	.	TRBJ1-2	TRBD1	TGCAGCGTAGAAATGACAGGGGGCCTTAACTATGGCTACACCTTC	CSVEMTGGLNYGYTF
TRBV19	.	TRBJ2-7	TRBD2	TGTGCCAGTAGTGCAGGGACTAGCTACGAGCAGTACTTC	CASSAGTSYEQYF
TRBV6-5	.	TRBJ1-1	.	TGTGCCAGCAGTTACTCCGGTACTGGGGACACTGAAGCTTTCTTT	CASSYSGTGDTEAFF
TRBV5-6	.	TRBJ2-7	.	TGTGCCAGCAGCCGGGTATGGCAGCTCTACGAGCAGTACTTC	CASSRVWQLYEQYF
TRBV11-2	.	TRBJ1-4	TRBD1	TGTGCCAGCAGCCCTCCAGGACAGGGGACTAATGAAAAACTGTTTTTT	CASSPPGQGTNEKLFF
TRBV6-1	once	TRBJ1-3	TRBD1	TGTGCCAGCAGTGAAAGACAGGGGCGCGGGTCTGGAAACACCATATATTTT	CASSERQGRGSGNTIYF
TRBV18	.	TRBJ1-1	.	TGTGCCAGCTCACCCCTGGGGGGTGAAGCTTTCTTT	CASSPLGGEAFF
TRBV7-8	.	TRBJ2-7	TRBD1	TGTGCCAGCAGCCGTACCGGGACAGGGGCCTACGAGCAGTACTTC	CASSRTGTGAYEQYF
TRBV7-2	once	TRBJ2-3	TRBD2	TGTGCCAGCAGCCGATCGGGGGGGCAGGATACGCAGTATTTT	CASSRSGGQDTQYF
TRBV6-6	.	TRBJ2-7	.	TGTGCCAGCAGTTACTTGGGCCAGCCTAACGAGCAGTACTTC	CASSYLGQPNEQYF
TRBV20-1	.	TRBJ2-7	.	TGCAGTGCTAGAGATCTCCCCTACCAGTACTTC	CSARDLPYQYF
TRBV6-5	.	TRBJ1-5	.	TGTGCCAGCAGTGGCCGGAGGCAACAGCCCCAGCATTTT	CASSGRRQQPQHF
TRBV18	.	TRBJ2-2	.	TGTGCCAGCTCACCACGTACCTTACAGAACACCGGGGAGCTGTTTTTT	CASSPRTLQNTGELFF
TRBV28	.	TRBJ1-2	TRBD1	TGTGCCAGCAGTTTATGGACAGGGTCGGGCTACACCTTC	CASSLWTGSGYTF
TRBV11-2	few	TRBJ2-1	.	TGTGCCAGCAGCTTAGCAGGGGATGAGCAGTTCTTC	CASSLAGDEQFF
TRBV5-6	.	TRBJ2-1	.	TGTGCCAGCAGCCCCCGACGGGGAGGCGAGCAGTTCTTC	CASSPRRGGEQFF
TRBV6-5	few	TRBJ2-7	TRBD2	TGTGCCAGCAGTTCCGGACTAGCGGGATACGAGCAGTACTTC	CASSSGLAGYEQYF
TRBV7-8	.	TRBJ2-1	TRBD2	TGTGCCAGCAGGATAGCGGGAGGGCCAGGGTACAATGAGCAGTTCTTC	CASRIAGGPGYNEQFF
TRBV5-1	.	TRBJ1-1	.	TGCGCCAGCAGCTTGGCAGGGACCACTGAAGCTTTCTTT	CASSLAGTTEAFF
TRBV4-1	.	TRBJ2-7	TRBD2	TGCGCCAGCAGCCAAGGGCGACTAGCGGGAGGATACGAGCAGTACTTC	CASSQGRLAGGYEQYF
TRBV5-1	.	TRBJ1-2	.	TGCGCCAGCGACCGGGACGGGGCATCAGATGGCTACACCTTC	CASDRDGASDGYTF
TRBV30	.	TRBJ1-1	.	TGTGCCTGGAGAGTTTCGTGGGCTGAAGCTTTCTTT	CAWRVSWAEAFF
TRBV30	.	TRBJ2-7	.	TGTGCCTGGAGAAGGTCCGTTTCCTACGAGCAGTACTTC	CAWRRSVSYEQYF
TRBV9	.	TRBJ2-3	.	TGTGCCAGCAGCCTCCAGGGGAGTACGCAGTATTTT	CASSLQGSTQYF